Given below is one T cell receptor beta chain in context. The target antigen is unknown. TCRdb redid the calling of the 5' RACE reads with MiXCR, one entry per CDR3 protein. The table has approximately 620,000 distinct CDR3 sequences, 8.5% to 9% seen once. The data were taken from a study of identical twins. V lost 10 bases, J lost 1 base, and 10 bases lay in between. Germline lookup yields CDR1 MNHNY and CDR2 SVGAGI (reference sequence). The CDR3 has 13 residues. Findings and limits, study-wide: Insertions ran lower in abundant cord blood beta clonotypes, though not in memory repertoires.

The sample was also linked to a second study, of yellow fever vaccine responses in identical twins.

The origin of this receptor is a woman aged 18-29 years in good health. This chain links TRBV6-6 with TRBJ1-4; D unresolved. The sequencing sample was made of PBMCs. The CDR3 reads CAILGETNEKLFF. The CDR3 DNA reads as TGTGCCATCCTCGGGGAAACTAATGAAAAACTGTTTTTT.